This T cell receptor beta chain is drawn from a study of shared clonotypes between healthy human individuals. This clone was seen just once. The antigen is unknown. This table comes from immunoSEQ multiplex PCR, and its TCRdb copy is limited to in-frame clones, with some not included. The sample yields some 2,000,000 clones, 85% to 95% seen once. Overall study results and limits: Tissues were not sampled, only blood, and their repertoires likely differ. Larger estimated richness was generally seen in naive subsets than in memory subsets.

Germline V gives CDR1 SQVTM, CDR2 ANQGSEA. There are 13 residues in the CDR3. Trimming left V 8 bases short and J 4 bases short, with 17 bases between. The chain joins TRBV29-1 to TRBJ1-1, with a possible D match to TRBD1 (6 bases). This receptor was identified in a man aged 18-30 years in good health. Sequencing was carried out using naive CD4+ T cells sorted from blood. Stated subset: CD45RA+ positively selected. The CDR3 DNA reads TGCAGCTCTATGGGGACATTAGGCACTGAAGCTTTCTTT. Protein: CSSMGTLGTEAFF. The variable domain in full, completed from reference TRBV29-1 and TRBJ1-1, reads SAVISQKPSRDICQRGTSLTIQCQVDSQVTMMFWYRQQPGQSLTLIATANQGSEATYESGFVIDKFPISRPNLTFSTLTVSNMSPEDSSIYLCSSMGTLGTEAFFGQGTRLTVV.